This T cell receptor (beta chain) was recorded in a study of beta chain features in type 1 diabetes. Of note for this clone: Its antigen is not known.

Expressed TCRB transcripts were sequenced because the entire RNA isolate underwent reverse transcription. Measured with immunoSEQ multiplex PCR; TCRdb has only the in-frame clones, and not every one. The sample includes about 340,000 clones, approximately 9.9% of them seen just once. General study findings and limits: No resolution was reached here on whether HLA type influences TCRB rearrangement. In every one of the four CD4+ subsets, TCRB CDR3s were moderately but significantly shorter in Type 1 diabetes patients. Sequencing from cDNA could over-represent high-TCR-expressing cells. Junctions at VDJ sites from type 1 diabetes patients had fewer insertions and more deletions.

Without exception, sorted populations had purity beyond 95%. In germline, CDR1 is KGHSH, CDR2 LQKENI. V gave up 2 bases and J gave up 2 bases, with 8 bases separating them. The CDR3 consists of 14 residues. The specimen sequenced was central memory CD4+ T cells from blood. The V gene is TRBV18, the J gene TRBJ2-3; unclear D gene. The source of this sequence is a man aged 25-45 years with type 1 diabetes. The CDR3 sequence is CASSPRGLTDTQYF. DNA for the CDR3: TGTGCCAGCTCACCAAGAGGTCTCACAGATACGCAGTATTTT.